These T cell receptor beta chains were read from a single sample in a study of blood T cell repertoires in COVID-19. The data were produced by immunoSEQ multiplex PCR, yet TCRdb's version contains in-frame clones alone and is incomplete. Here the sample spans about 170,000 clones, more than 75% being singletons. The sequenced material came from peripheral blood. The receptors stem from a young man with active or convalescent COVID-19. Both conserved end residues are trimmed from each CDR3. Size is stated for part of the rows, as once, few or many counts, or as a class when the clone is expanded.

few	TRBV29-1	10	TRBJ2-2	SVNARTGELF
few	TRBV3-1/TRBV3-2	13	TRBJ2-7	ASSPYAGDSYEQY
.	TRBV5-1	14	TRBJ1-1	ASSLLHHAGNTEAF
.	TRBV6-5	12	TRBJ1-5	ASRATGQNQPQH
.	TRBV5-1	14	TRBJ2-3	ASSSGGSGGSDTQY
.	TRBV7-8	11	TRBJ1-4	ASGQGPNEKLF
.	TRBV19	10	TRBJ1-1	ASSYGNTEAF
once	TRBV2	14	TRBJ1-2	ASSLDARTGDYGYT
.	TRBV5-1	12	TRBJ2-7	ASSLGGSSYEQY
.	TRBV7-9	13	TRBJ1-2	ASSLAEGSNYGYT
.	TRBV4-1	14	TRBJ1-4	ASSQEGTGQGEKLF
.	TRBV6-2/TRBV6-3	11	TRBJ2-7	ASSSQGDYEQY
.	TRBV2	12	TRBJ2-1	ASSQTDGDNEQF
.	TRBV6-4	11	TRBJ2-1	ASGATESNEQF
.	TRBV28	19	TRBJ2-4	ASSFEVFGLGSKVAKNIQY
once	TRBV21-1	13	TRBJ1-2	AVRTGGDRGYGYT
few	TRBV27	12	TRBJ1-5	ASSLSDRHQPQH
.	TRBV7-6	11	TRBJ1-1	ASSRGQYTEAF
few	TRBV7-3	15	TRBJ2-2	ASSPHWRGSNTGELF
.	TRBV5-6	12	TRBJ1-6	ASSLGTARGPLH
.	TRBV13	15	TRBJ1-6	ASSPHPGQGDNSPLH
.	TRBV10-1	12	TRBJ1-1	ASSDYRRDTEAF
once	TRBV28	11	TRBJ1-1	ASSTWTGEEAF
.	TRBV13	13	TRBJ1-2	ASSPPLEDSYGYT
.	TRBV6-2/TRBV6-3	14	TRBJ1-1	ASSPPGSLSFTEAF
.	TRBV24-1	13	TRBJ2-2	ATSDPRHGTGELF
.	TRBV2	9	TRBJ1-2	ASRGRYGYT
few	TRBV5-4	14	TRBJ2-5	ASSPGLAGGQETQY
.	TRBV27	13	TRBJ1-3	ASSGGTGGGNTIY
few	TRBV6-4	12	TRBJ1-5	ASSEEGSNQPQH
.	TRBV6-5	12	TRBJ2-2	ASSYGGNTGELF
.	TRBV29-1	10	TRBJ2-3	SVLDSTDTQY
.	TRBV11-2	13	TRBJ2-1	ASSSRTGAWDEQF
.	TRBV10-3	11	TRBJ1-1	AISEGRGIEAF
.	TRBV11-2	13	TRBJ2-3	ASSLVSRSPDTQY
.	TRBV29-1	10	TRBJ2-7	SGRQGSYEQY
.	TRBV27	12	TRBJ1-3	ASSRLGAGNTIY
.	TRBV6-5	14	TRBJ1-2	ASSYSRAGGAWGYT
.	TRBV7-3	16	TRBJ2-3	ASSLIAGGPKIPDTQY
.	TRBV10-3	11	TRBJ1-1	AITQGTDTEAF
.	TRBV30	12	TRBJ1-4	AWSATGGVEKLF
.	TRBV25-1	13	TRBJ2-3	ASSDPGVSTDTQY
.	TRBV19	12	TRBJ1-6	ASSMLTVESPLH
few	TRBV5-4	12	TRBJ1-6	ASSLDRGNSPLH
.	TRBV4-2	13	TRBJ1-1	ASSQLNGGDTEAF
few	TRBV2	13	TRBJ1-5	ASRKGTASNQPQH
few	TRBV7-2	12	TRBJ2-7	ASSLDKNSYEQY
.	TRBV19	14	TRBJ1-5	ASSVGGQGHNQPQH
.	TRBV6-2/TRBV6-3	16	TRBJ1-1	ASSYLPGQGALYPEAF
.	TRBV11-2	14	TRBJ2-1	ASSFLAGEIPNEQF
.	TRBV5-3	10	TRBJ2-5	ARSGEQETQY
.	TRBV12-5	15	TRBJ1-1	ASGLVMGQGMNTEAF
few	TRBV5-1	12	TRBJ1-4	ASSLAGDGEKLF
.	TRBV7-9	12	TRBJ2-7	ASSLSQGGYEQY
.	TRBV9	13	TRBJ1-1	ASSPRTDRNTEAF
.	TRBV5-3	14	TRBJ2-2	ARSFRDRGAGGELF